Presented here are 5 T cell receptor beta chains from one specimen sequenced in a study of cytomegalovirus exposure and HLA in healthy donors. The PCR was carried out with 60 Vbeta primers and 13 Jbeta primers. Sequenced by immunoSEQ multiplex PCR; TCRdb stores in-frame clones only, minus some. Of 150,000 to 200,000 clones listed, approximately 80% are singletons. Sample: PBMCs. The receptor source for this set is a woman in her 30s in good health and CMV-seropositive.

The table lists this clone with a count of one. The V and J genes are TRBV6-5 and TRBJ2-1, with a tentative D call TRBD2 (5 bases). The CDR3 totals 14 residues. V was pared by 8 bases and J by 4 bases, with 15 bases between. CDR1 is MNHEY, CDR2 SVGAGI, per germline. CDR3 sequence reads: CASSPRRLYNEQFF. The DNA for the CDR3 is TGTGCCAGCTCCCCTAGGAGACTATACAATGAGCAGTTCTTC.

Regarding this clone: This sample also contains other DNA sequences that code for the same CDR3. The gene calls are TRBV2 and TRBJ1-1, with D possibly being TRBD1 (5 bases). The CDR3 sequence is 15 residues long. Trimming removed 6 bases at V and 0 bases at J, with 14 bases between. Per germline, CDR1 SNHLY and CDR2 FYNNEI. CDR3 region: CASSPTGGLNTEAFF. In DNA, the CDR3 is TGTGCCAGCAGCCCAACCGGGGGATTGAACACTGAAGCTTTCTTT.

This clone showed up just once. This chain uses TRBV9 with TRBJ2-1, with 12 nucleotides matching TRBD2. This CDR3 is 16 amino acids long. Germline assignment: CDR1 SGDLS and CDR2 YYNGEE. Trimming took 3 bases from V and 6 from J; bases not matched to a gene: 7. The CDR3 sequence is CASSASGLAGSNEQFF. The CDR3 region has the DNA TGTGCCAGCAGCGCCAGTGGACTAGCGGGGTCCAATGAGCAGTTCTTC.

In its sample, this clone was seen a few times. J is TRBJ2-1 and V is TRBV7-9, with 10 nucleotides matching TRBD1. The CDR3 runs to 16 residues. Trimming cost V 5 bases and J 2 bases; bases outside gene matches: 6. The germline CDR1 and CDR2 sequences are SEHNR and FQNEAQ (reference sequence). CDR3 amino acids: CASSPETGGTYNEQFF. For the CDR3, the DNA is TGTGCCAGCAGCCCTGAGACAGGGGGCACCTACAATGAGCAGTTCTTC.

The CDR3 spells CASSLFRNNEQFF. The CDR3 coding sequence is TGTGCCAGCAGCTTATTCAGGAACAATGAGCAGTTCTTC. The chain uses TRBV7-9 and TRBJ2-1; the D is unclear. The length of the CDR3 is 13 residues. The V end was cut by 2 bases, the J end by 5 bases, with 7 bases between. CDR1 and CDR2 (germline): SEHNR, FQNEAQ (reference sequence).